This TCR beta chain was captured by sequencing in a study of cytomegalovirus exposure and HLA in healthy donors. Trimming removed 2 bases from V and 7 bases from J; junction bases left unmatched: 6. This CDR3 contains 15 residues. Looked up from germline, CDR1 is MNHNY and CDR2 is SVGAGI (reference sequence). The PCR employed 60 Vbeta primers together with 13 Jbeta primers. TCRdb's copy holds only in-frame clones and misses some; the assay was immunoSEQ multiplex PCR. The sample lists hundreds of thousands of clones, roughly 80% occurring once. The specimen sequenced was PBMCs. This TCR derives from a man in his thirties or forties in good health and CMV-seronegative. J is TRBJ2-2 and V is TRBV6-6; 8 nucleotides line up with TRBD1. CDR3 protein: CASSYIRGRGGELFF. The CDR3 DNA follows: TGTGCCAGCAGTTACATCAGGGGGCGAGGCGGGGAGCTGTTTTTT.